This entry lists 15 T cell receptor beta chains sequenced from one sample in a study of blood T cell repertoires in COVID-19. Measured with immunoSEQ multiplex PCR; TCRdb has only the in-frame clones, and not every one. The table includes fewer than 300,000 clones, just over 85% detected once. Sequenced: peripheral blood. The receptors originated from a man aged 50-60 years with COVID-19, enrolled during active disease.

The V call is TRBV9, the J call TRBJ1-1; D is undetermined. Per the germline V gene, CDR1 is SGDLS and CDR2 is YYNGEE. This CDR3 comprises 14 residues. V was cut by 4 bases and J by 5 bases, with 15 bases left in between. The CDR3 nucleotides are TGTGCCAGCAGCTCGCGGTCATCGGGTACTGAAGCTTTCTTT. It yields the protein CASSSRSSGTEAFF. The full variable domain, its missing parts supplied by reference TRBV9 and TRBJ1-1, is DSGVTQTPKHLITATGQRVTLRCSPRSGDLSVYWYQQSLDQGLQFLIQYYNGEERAKGNILERFSAQQFPDLHSELNLSSLELGDSALYFCASSSRSSGTEAFFGQGTRLTVV.

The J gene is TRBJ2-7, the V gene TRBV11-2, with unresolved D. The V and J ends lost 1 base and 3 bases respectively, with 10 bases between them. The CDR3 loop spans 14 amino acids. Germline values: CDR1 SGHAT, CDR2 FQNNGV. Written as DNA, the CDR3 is TGTGCCAGCAGCTTAGGTATGGGCAGCTACGAGCAGTACTTC. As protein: CASSLGMGSYEQYF.

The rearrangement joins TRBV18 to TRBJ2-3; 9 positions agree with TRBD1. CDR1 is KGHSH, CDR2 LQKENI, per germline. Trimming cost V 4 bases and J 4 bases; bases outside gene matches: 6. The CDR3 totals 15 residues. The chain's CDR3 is CASSLNRGRADTQYF. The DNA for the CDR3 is TGTGCCAGCTCACTTAACAGGGGGCGCGCAGATACGCAGTATTTT.

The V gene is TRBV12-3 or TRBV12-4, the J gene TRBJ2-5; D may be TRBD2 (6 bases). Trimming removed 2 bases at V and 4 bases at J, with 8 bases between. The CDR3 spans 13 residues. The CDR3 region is CASSLSSGETQYF. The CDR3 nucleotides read TGTGCCAGCAGTTTAAGTAGCGGAGAGACCCAGTACTTC.

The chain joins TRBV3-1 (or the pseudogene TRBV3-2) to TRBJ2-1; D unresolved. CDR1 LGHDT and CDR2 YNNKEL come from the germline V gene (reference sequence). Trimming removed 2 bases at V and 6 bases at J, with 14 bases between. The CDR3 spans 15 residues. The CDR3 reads CASSQFLTKSNEQFF. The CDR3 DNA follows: TGTGCCAGCAGCCAATTCCTAACGAAGTCCAATGAGCAGTTCTTC.

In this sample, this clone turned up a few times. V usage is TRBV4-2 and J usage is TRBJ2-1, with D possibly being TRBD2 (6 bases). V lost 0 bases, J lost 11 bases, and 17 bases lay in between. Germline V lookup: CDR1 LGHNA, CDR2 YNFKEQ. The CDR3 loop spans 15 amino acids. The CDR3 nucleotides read TGTGCCAGCAGCCAAGAATGGGGGGTGGATGAGAAGCAGTTCTTC. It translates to CASSQEWGVDEKQFF.

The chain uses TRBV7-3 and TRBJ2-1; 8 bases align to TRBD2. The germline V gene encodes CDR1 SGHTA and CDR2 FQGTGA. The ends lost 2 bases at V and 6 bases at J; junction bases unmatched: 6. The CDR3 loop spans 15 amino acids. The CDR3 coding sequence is TGTGCCAGCAGCTTAGTTGGGACTAGGTCCAATGAGCAGTTCTTC. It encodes CASSLVGTRSNEQFF. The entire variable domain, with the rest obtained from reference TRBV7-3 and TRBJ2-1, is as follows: GAGVSQTPSNKVTEKGKYVELRCDPISGHTALYWYRQSLGQGPEFLIYFQGTGAADDSGLPNDRFFAVRPEGSVSTLKIQRTERGDSAVYLCASSLVGTRSNEQFFGPGTRLTVL.

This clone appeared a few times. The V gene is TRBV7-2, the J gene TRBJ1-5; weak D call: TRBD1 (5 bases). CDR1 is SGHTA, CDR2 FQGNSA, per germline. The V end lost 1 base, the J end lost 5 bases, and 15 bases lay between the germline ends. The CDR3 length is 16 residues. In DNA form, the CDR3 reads TGTGCCAGCAGCTTAGACGTAGGGGCCCCCCATCAGCCCCAGCATTTT. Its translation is CASSLDVGAPHQPQHF.

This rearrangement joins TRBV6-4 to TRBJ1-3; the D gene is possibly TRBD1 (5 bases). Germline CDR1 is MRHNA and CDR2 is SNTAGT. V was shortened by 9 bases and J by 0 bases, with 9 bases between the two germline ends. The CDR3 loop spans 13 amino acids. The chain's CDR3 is CASRQLSGNTIYF. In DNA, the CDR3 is TGTGCCAGTAGACAGCTCTCTGGAAACACCATATATTTT.

CDR3 residues: CASTQDRGQPQHF. The DNA of the CDR3 is TGTGCCAGCACCCAGGACAGGGGACAGCCCCAGCATTTT. The chain recombines TRBV12-3 or TRBV12-4 with TRBJ1-5; 9 positions match TRBD1. V shed 7 bases and J 7 bases; nucleotides not matched to a gene: 5. CDR3 length equals 13 residues.

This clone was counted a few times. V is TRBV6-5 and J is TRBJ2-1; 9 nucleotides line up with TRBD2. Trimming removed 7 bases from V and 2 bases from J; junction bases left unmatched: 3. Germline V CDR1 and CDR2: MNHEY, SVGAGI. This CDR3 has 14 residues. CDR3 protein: CASTAGGPYNEQFF. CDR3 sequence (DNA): TGTGCCAGCACCGCGGGAGGGCCCTACAATGAGCAGTTCTTC.

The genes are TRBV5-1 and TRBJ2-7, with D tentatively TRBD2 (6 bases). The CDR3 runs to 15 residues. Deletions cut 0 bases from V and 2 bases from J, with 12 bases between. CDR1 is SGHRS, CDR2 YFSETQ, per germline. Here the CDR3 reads CASSLAGAGTYEQYF. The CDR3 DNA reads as TGCGCCAGCAGCTTGGCGGGAGCTGGGACCTACGAGCAGTACTTC.

The CDR3 reads CASSLVGQPQHF. DNA of the CDR3: TGTGCCAGCAGCTTGGTCGGTCAGCCCCAGCATTTT. This chain links TRBV5-8 with TRBJ1-5; D ambiguous. The V and J ends lost 0 bases and 6 bases respectively, with 4 bases between them. CDR1 is SGHTS, CDR2 YDEGEE, per germline. The CDR3 covers 12 residues.

CDR3 sequence (DNA): TGTGCCAGCAGTTCGCCGGGTCTAGCGGGAGGGCCGGGGGAGCAGTTCTTC. Translating gives CASSSPGLAGGPGEQFF. The chain is built from TRBV27 and TRBJ2-1, with TRBD2 identical over 12 bases. In germline, CDR1 is MNHEY, CDR2 SMNVEV (reference sequence). V lost 4 bases to trimming and J lost 10 bases; unmatched junction nucleotides: 14. The CDR3 runs to 17 residues.

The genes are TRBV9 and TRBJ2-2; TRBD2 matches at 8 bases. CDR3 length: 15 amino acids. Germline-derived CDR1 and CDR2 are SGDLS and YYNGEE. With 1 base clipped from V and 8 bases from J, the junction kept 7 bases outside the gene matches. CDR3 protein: CASSVWSGSGGELFF. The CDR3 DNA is TGTGCCAGCAGCGTATGGAGCGGGAGTGGTGGGGAGCTGTTTTTT.